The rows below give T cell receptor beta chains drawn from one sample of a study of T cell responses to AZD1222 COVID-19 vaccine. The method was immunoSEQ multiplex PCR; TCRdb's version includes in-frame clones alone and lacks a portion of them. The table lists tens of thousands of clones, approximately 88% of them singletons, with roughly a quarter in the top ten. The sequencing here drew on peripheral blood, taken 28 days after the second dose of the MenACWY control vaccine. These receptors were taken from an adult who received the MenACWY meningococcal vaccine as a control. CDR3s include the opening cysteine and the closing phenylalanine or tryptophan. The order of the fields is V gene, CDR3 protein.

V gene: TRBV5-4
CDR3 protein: CASSLVGRGTGELFF

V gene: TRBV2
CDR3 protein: CASRKRTGVSYEQYF

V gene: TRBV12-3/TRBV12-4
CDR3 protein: CASSFRGDTQYF

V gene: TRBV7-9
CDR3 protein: CASSSYGDREHTGELFF

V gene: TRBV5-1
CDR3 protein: CASSGTGGYNEQFF

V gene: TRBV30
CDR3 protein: CAWRKGQTYTEAFF

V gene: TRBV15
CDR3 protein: CATSGGTGLMSGKLNQPQHF

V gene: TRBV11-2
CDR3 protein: CASSSLRQGANSPLHF

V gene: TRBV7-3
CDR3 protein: CASSLTSGVGEQYF

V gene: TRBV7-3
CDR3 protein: CASSLSSRGRGETQYF

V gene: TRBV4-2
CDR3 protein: CASSQDWTSGSINEQFF